This section outlines one T cell receptor (beta chain) sequence together with its context. Original data processing: Nucleated cell counts were estimated from reference gene primer amplification. Method: immunoSEQ multiplex PCR; TCRdb's copy keeps in-frame clones and lacks some. V, J and clone size reflect that table, while D and trimming were determined from the DNA. The profile shows about 81,000 clones, approximately 84% of them singletons. The CDR3 is made up of 15 amino acids. Looked up from germline, CDR1 is ENHRY and CDR2 is SYGVKD. With 3 bases clipped from V and 3 bases from J, the junction kept 5 bases outside the gene matches. The data were taken from a study of blood T cell repertoires in COVID-19. Study-level background: The United States, Italy and Spain supplied acute and convalescent COVID-19 samples. The analysed material was cDNA or gDNA that came from T cells, B-cell-depleted T cells, or PBMCs.

The chain joins TRBV10-3 to TRBJ2-7, with 10 bases matching TRBD2. Sequencing used peripheral blood. This receptor was obtained from a human donor in a cohort sampled during active COVID-19. The CDR3: CAISEGVAGGYEQYF. The CDR3 DNA reads TGTGCCATCAGTGAAGGAGTAGCGGGGGGCTACGAGCAGTACTTC.